One and the same sample provided the 22 T cell receptor beta chains below, sequenced in a study of technical replicates of blood from several donors. Sequencing was performed with immunoSEQ multiplex PCR; in TCRdb, only in-frame clones are kept and a portion is missing. Among tens of thousands of clones listed, just under 95% were seen once. Specimen: T cells isolated from PBMCs. The receptors were sampled from a human donor in good health.

V and J are TRBV7-9 and TRBJ1-1, with 8 positions matching TRBD1. With 3 bases clipped from V and 4 bases from J, the junction kept 13 bases outside the gene matches. Germline V gene data show CDR1 as SEHNR and CDR2 as FQNEAQ (reference sequence). There are 17 residues in the CDR3. CDR3 sequence reads: CASSFRPTGVIVTEAFF. DNA for the CDR3: TGTGCCAGCAGCTTCCGACCGACAGGGGTTATAGTCACTGAAGCTTTCTTT.

V is TRBV19 and J is TRBJ2-7; perhaps TRBD1 as D (6 bases). Germline V gene sequence: CDR1 LNHDA, CDR2 SQIVND (reference sequence). The length of the CDR3 is 14 residues. The V and J ends lost 2 bases and 0 bases respectively, with 8 bases between them. The CDR3 loop is CASSIRGFSYEQYF. The CDR3 coding sequence is TGTGCCAGTAGTATAAGGGGGTTCTCCTACGAGCAGTACTTC.

The genes are TRBV7-9 and TRBJ2-1; 9 positions match TRBD2. Losses at the gene ends were 5 bases for V and 8 bases for J; bases not matched to a gene: 16. The CDR3 is 17 residues long. Germline V gene data show CDR1 as SEHNR and CDR2 as FQNEAQ (reference sequence). This chain's CDR3 is CASSLAVAGGPDDEQFF. For the CDR3, the DNA is TGTGCCAGCAGCCTCGCTGTCGCGGGAGGGCCCGACGATGAGCAGTTCTTC.

This chain connects TRBV18 to TRBJ2-7, with TRBD2 matching 14 bases. There are 20 residues in the CDR3. Germline-derived CDR1 and CDR2 are KGHSH and LQKENI. J was trimmed by 7 bases and V by 4 bases; bases with no gene match: 21. CDR3 in DNA: TGTGCCAGCTCACTCGCCCGACTAGCGGGAGGGCCTAGAACTACTAGTGAGCAGTACTTC. This encodes CASSLARLAGGPRTTSEQYF.

The chain recombines TRBV5-1 with TRBJ2-7, with 9 nucleotides matching TRBD2. Trimming took 4 bases from V and 2 from J; bases not matched to a gene: 13. The CDR3 is made up of 17 amino acids. Per the germline V gene, CDR1 is SGHRS and CDR2 is YFSETQ. The CDR3 protein is CASSETLAGINAYEQYF. DNA for the CDR3: TGCGCCAGCAGCGAAACTCTAGCGGGGATAAATGCCTACGAGCAGTACTTC.

The chain is built from TRBV19 and TRBJ2-7, with a possible D match to TRBD2 (5 bases). There are 14 residues in the CDR3. V was clipped by 7 bases and J by 2 bases, with 15 bases between them. Germline V CDR1 and CDR2: LNHDA, SQIVND (reference sequence). CDR3 sequence: CASTNQRSPYEQYF. The CDR3 nucleotides read TGTGCCAGTACCAACCAGCGGAGCCCCTACGAGCAGTACTTC.

The chain carries TRBV2 and TRBJ1-2, with D perhaps TRBD1 (5 bases). Germline V gene sequence: CDR1 SNHLY, CDR2 FYNNEI. The length of the CDR3 is 12 residues. Trimming shortened V by 6 bases and J by 6 bases, and 11 bases separated the two germline ends. DNA for the CDR3: TGTGCCAGCAGGGTAGACAGCCATGGCTACACCTTC. Protein product: CASRVDSHGYTF. The full variable domain, rest sourced from reference TRBV2 and TRBJ1-2, is EPEVTQTPSHQVTQMGQEVILRCVPISNHLYFYWYRQILGQKVEFLVSFYNNEISEKSEIFDDQFSVERPDGSNFTLKIRSTKLEDSAMYFCASRVDSHGYTFGSGTRLTVV.

The genes are TRBV6-5 and TRBJ2-5, with D maybe TRBD1 (6 bases). CDR3 size: 15 residues. V was pared by 5 bases and J by 5 bases, with 18 bases between. CDR1 MNHEY and CDR2 SVGAGI come from the germline V gene. The CDR3, as DNA: TGTGCCAGCAGTCCCCTGATTGGGGGCCTCGAGACCCAGTACTTC. It yields the protein CASSPLIGGLETQYF.

Here the CDR3 DNA reads TGCAGCGTGCGGGAGGCGGGCGGGGAGCTGTTTTTT. It is translated as CSVREAGGELFF. The chain carries TRBV29-1 and TRBJ2-2, with 8 nucleotides matching TRBD2. The V segment lost 6 bases and the J segment 7 bases; nucleotides outside the gene matches: 4. The CDR3 has 12 amino acids. Germline V gene lookup returns CDR1 SQVTM and CDR2 ANQGSEA.

The rearrangement joins TRBV19 to TRBJ1-5; D unclear. The CDR3 spans 13 residues. Germline CDR1 reads LNHDA; CDR2 reads SQIVND (reference sequence). V was trimmed by 3 bases and J by 0 bases, leaving 3 bases between them. CDR3 coding DNA: TGTGCCAGTAGTATTAGTAGCAATCAGCCCCAGCATTTT. This translates into CASSISSNQPQHF. Looking up the rest from reference TRBV19 and TRBJ1-5 gives the full variable domain: DGGITQSPKYLFRKEGQNVTLSCEQNLNHDAMYWYRQDPGQGLRLIYYSQIVNDFQKGDIAEGYSVSREKKESFPLTVTSAQKNPTAFYLCASSISSNQPQHFGDGTRLSIL.

The V gene is TRBV30, the J gene TRBJ2-7; 7 nucleotides agree with TRBD1. Germline V gene lookup returns CDR1 GTSNPN and CDR2 SVGIG (reference sequence). V lost 6 bases and J lost 4; bases outside the gene matches: 6. The CDR3 contains 12 residues. The CDR3 sequence is CACDPQGYEQYF. DNA of the CDR3: TGTGCCTGCGACCCACAGGGGTACGAGCAGTACTTC. Full variable domain (outside the CDR3, taken from reference TRBV30 and TRBJ2-7): SQTIHQWPATLVQPVGSPLSLECTVEGTSNPNLYWYRQAAGRGLQLLFYSVGIGQISSEVPQNLSASRPQDRQFILSSKKLLLSDSGFYLCACDPQGYEQYFGPGTRLTVT.

The rearrangement links TRBV19 to TRBJ2-3; 8 nucleotides match TRBD1. Trimming removed 1 base from V and 4 bases from J; junction bases left unmatched: 4. Germline CDR1 is LNHDA and CDR2 is SQIVND (reference sequence). The CDR3 extends over 15 amino acids. The CDR3 DNA reads as TGTGCCAGTAGTATAGGCCAGGGGGCTTCAGATACGCAGTATTTT. Protein: CASSIGQGASDTQYF.

The V call is TRBV2, the J call TRBJ1-1, with 7 bases aligning to TRBD1. With V trimmed by 6 bases and J by 2 bases, 12 bases remained unmatched. Looked up from germline, CDR1 is SNHLY and CDR2 is FYNNEI. The CDR3 spans 16 residues. The CDR3 nucleotides are TGTGCCAGCAGCCAGGACAGGATTAGGATCAACACTGAAGCTTTCTTT. Protein: CASSQDRIRINTEAFF.

This chain joins TRBV9 and TRBJ2-7; TRBD2 agrees at 9 bases. This CDR3 is 15 amino acids long. Germline V gives CDR1 SGDLS, CDR2 YYNGEE. V trimming: 4 bases; J trimming: 4 bases; junction bases outside the gene matches: 9. CDR3 in DNA: TGTGCCAGCAGCCCGACTAGCGGAGTTCATTACGAGCAGTACTTC. Amino acid sequence: CASSPTSGVHYEQYF.

The J gene is TRBJ2-7, the V gene TRBV15; 9 bases are a match to TRBD1. The CDR3 is 12 residues long. The trim removed 3 bases at V and 10 bases at J, leaving 4 bases unmatched. Germline-derived CDR1 and CDR2 are LNHNV and YYDKDF (reference sequence). CDR3 in DNA: TGTGCCACCAGCAGGGGACAGGGAGATCAGTACTTC. Its translation is CATSRGQGDQYF.

The chain links TRBV30 to TRBJ1-2; 7 positions match TRBD1. With V trimmed by 1 base and J by 6 bases, 2 bases remained unmatched. Per germline, CDR1 GTSNPN and CDR2 SVGIG (reference sequence). This CDR3 comprises 12 residues. The CDR3 spells CAWSGQGNGYTF. CDR3 coding DNA: TGTGCCTGGAGTGGACAGGGCAATGGCTACACCTTC.

The J gene is TRBJ1-5, the V gene TRBV29-1, with 9 bases lining up with TRBD1. Germline CDR1 and CDR2: SQVTM and ANQGSEA. With 6 bases clipped from V and 6 bases from J, the junction kept 6 bases outside the gene matches. The CDR3 covers 13 residues. CDR3 DNA sequence: TGCAGCGTGCGACAGGGGGATAGTCAGCCCCAGCATTTT. Amino acid sequence: CSVRQGDSQPQHF.

The chain combines TRBV2 with TRBJ2-6; TRBD1 matches at 7 bases. V shed 7 bases, J shed 0 bases, and the junction held 3 bases outside the gene matches. The CDR3 runs to 15 residues. Germline-derived CDR1 and CDR2 are SNHLY and FYNNEI. CDR3 nucleotides: TGTGCCAGCAATAGGGACAGCTCTGGGGCCAACGTCCTGACTTTC. It specifies CASNRDSSGANVLTF.

The chain links TRBV9 to TRBJ2-7, with 9 bases that match TRBD1. Germline V gene sequence: CDR1 SGDLS, CDR2 YYNGEE. The V gene end was trimmed by 4 bases and the J gene end by 5 bases; junction bases not matched to a gene: 13. The CDR3 runs 16 residues. The CDR3 region is CASSPQTGTGKHEQYF. In nucleotides, the CDR3 is TGTGCCAGCAGCCCCCAAACCGGGACAGGGAAACACGAGCAGTACTTC.

The chain has TRBV7-6 and TRBJ2-2; 7 bases are a match to TRBD2. CDR3 size: 14 residues. Germline lookup yields CDR1 SGHVS and CDR2 FNYEAQ. The junction had 6 bases not matched to a gene; V was cut back by 11 bases and J by 0 bases. CDR3 amino acids: CAGGGDSNTGELFF. The CDR3 DNA sequence: TGTGCCGGTGGGGGGGATTCGAACACCGGGGAGCTGTTTTTT.

J is TRBJ2-7 and V is TRBV29-1, with D unresolved. This CDR3 is 14 amino acids long. V gave up 1 base and J gave up 0 bases, with 10 bases separating them. The V gene's germline CDR1 is SQVTM and CDR2 ANQGSEA. The CDR3 is CSVEGGKDSYEQYF. The CDR3, as DNA: TGCAGCGTTGAAGGAGGAAAGGACTCCTACGAGCAGTACTTC.

J is TRBJ2-1 and V is TRBV2, with 13 bases aligning to TRBD2. V shed 4 bases, J shed 9 bases, and the junction held 6 bases outside the gene matches. Germline V gene data show CDR1 as SNHLY and CDR2 as FYNNEI. The CDR3 contains 15 residues. Here the CDR3 reads CASSGTSGRSVEQFF. The CDR3 bases are TGTGCCAGCAGTGGGACTAGCGGGAGAAGCGTTGAGCAGTTCTTC.